Listed below are T cell receptor beta chains from one sample, sequenced in a study of Graves' ophthalmopathy and Graves' hyperthyroidism. One entry per CDR3 protein results from TCRdb running MiXCR on the multiplex PCR reads. The sample records hundreds of thousands of distinct CDR3 sequences, about 24% being singletons. The sequencing sample was made of peripheral blood. These TCRs come from a woman younger than 30 with stable Graves' hyperthyroidism. Some clones in this sample may be carry-over from other donors' samples. CDR3s include the opening cysteine and the closing phenylalanine or tryptophan. A D gene is named only where the DNA matches it firmly. Clone size is given for some rows only: seen once, a few or many times, or a class if the clone is expanded.

V	J	size	D	DNA	CDR3
TRBV10-3	TRBJ2-7	many	.	TGTGCCATCAGTGAAGGGTCGGGGAAGGAGCAGTACTTC	CAISEGSGKEQYF
TRBV7-9	TRBJ2-5	.	.	TGTGCCAGCAGCTTAGTCCCACAAGAGACCCAGTACTTC	CASSLVPQETQYF
TRBV4-1	TRBJ2-5	.	.	TGCGCCAGCAGTCCTGTAGGATCCTCCCAGTACTTC	CASSPVGSSQYF
TRBV29-1	TRBJ1-6	many	.	TGCAGCGTTGGAGATCAACCACCGGGGTCGGGCTTT	CSVGDQPPGSGF
TRBV5-1	TRBJ1-2	many	.	TGCGCCACCAGCTTGAGTTTCGGGATAAACTATGGCTACACCTTC	CATSLSFGINYGYTF
TRBV6-5	TRBJ2-7	many	.	TGTGCCAGCAGTTATTCTGGACAGTCCTACGAGCAGTACTTC	CASSYSGQSYEQYF
TRBV20-1	TRBJ2-5	many	.	TGCAGTGCTGAGGGTTTGGAGACCCAGTACTTC	CSAEGLETQYF
TRBV7-2	TRBJ2-2	.	TRBD2	TGTGCCAGCAGACCTACTCTAGCGGGAGCCGGGGAGCTGTTTTTT	CASRPTLAGAGELFF
TRBV19	TRBJ1-1	few	.	TGTGCCACCGGGTGGGGTCGGGGCACTGAAGCTTTCTTT	CATGWGRGTEAFF
TRBV12-3/TRBV12-4	TRBJ1-1	.	TRBD1	TGTGCCAGCAGACCCGGGACAGGTGGCAGGCCTGAAGCTTTCTTT	CASRPGTGGRPEAFF
TRBV9	TRBJ2-7	many	TRBD1	TGTGCCAGCAGCCCCGGGGGACAGGGCCTCCTCGAGCAGTACTTC	CASSPGGQGLLEQYF
TRBV9	TRBJ1-1	.	TRBD1	TGTGCCAGCAGCGTAAACAGGGGAACTGAAGCTTTCTTT	CASSVNRGTEAFF
TRBV2	TRBJ2-5	.	.	TGTGCCAGCAGTGAATCCAACCAAGAGACCCAGTACTTC	CASSESNQETQYF
TRBV12-3/TRBV12-4	TRBJ1-1	.	.	TGTGCCAGCAACCTTGGGCCAAACACTGAAGCCTTCTTT	CASNLGPNTEAFF
TRBV10-3	TRBJ2-7	.	TRBD1	TGTGCCATCGGGGACAGGGATAAATACGAGCAGTACTTC	CAIGDRDKYEQYF
TRBV7-9	TRBJ2-7	many	.	TGTGCCAGCAGCTTAGGACAGATAGGGAACGAGCAGTACTTC	CASSLGQIGNEQYF
TRBV12-3/TRBV12-4	TRBJ2-7	many	TRBD1	TGTGCCAGCATCGAAGGGGGCCAGGGGGTATACGAGCAGTACTTC	CASIEGGQGVYEQYF
TRBV24-1	TRBJ1-2	few	.	TGTGCCACCAGTGACCTTCGGACATCTAACTACACCTTC	CATSDLRTSNYTF
TRBV12-3/TRBV12-4	TRBJ2-5	.	.	TGTGCCAGCACCGACAGCCAAGAGACCCAGTACTTC	CASTDSQETQYF
TRBV7-3	TRBJ2-5	many	TRBD2	TGTGCCAGCAGCCACCGGGGAGGGCGGCGGGGCCAAGAGACCCAGTACTTC	CASSHRGGRRGQETQYF
TRBV6-2/TRBV6-3	TRBJ1-5	many	TRBD1	TGTGCCAGCAGCTGGACAGGGGAGGGACTCAATCAGCCCCAGCATTTT	CASSWTGEGLNQPQHF
TRBV24-1	TRBJ1-2	few	.	TGTGCCGCCAGTGACGGATTATCTAACTATGGCTACACCTTC	CAASDGLSNYGYTF
TRBV24-1	TRBJ1-5	few	.	TGTGCCACCAGTGAAGGGAGCAATCAGCCCCAGCATTTT	CATSEGSNQPQHF
TRBV3-1	TRBJ1-1	.	TRBD1	TGTGCCAGCAGTCCGACTAGGGGGCAAAGTCAGGCTTTCTTT	CASSPTRGQSQAFF
TRBV6-1	TRBJ2-7	.	TRBD1	TGTGCCAGCAGAACTCCGGGACAGTCCTACGAGCAGTACTTC	CASRTPGQSYEQYF
TRBV6-4	TRBJ1-1	few	.	TGTGCCAGCAGCCTACACGGGATTGAAGCTTTCTTT	CASSLHGIEAFF
TRBV6-1	TRBJ1-5	few	.	TGTGCCAGCAGTGAATTGGGACCTAGCAATCAGCCCCAGCATTTT	CASSELGPSNQPQHF
TRBV5-1	TRBJ1-1	few	TRBD1	TGCGCCAGCAGAGCGGGGCAGGGGGCTGTGAACACTGAAGCTTTCTTT	CASRAGQGAVNTEAFF
TRBV6-5	TRBJ2-2	.	.	TGTGCCAGCAGTTCGTTGGGACTGACTCCGAACACCGGGGAGCTGTTTTTT	CASSSLGLTPNTGELFF
TRBV28	TRBJ2-7	many	.	TGTGCCAGCAGTTTAGGGGGAGCGGAGGAGCGGCAGTACTTC	CASSLGGAEERQYF
TRBV6-1	TRBJ1-5	many	.	TGTGCCAGCACCCTACGGGGAGTGGGCCAGCCCCAGCATTTT	CASTLRGVGQPQHF
TRBV29-1	TRBJ1-1	many	.	TGCAGCGTTGAAGACCGAGGGGCTGAAGCTTTCTTT	CSVEDRGAEAFF
TRBV27	TRBJ1-5	.	.	TGTGCCACCCTACCTAAGAGTAATAGCGAGCAGCCCCAGCATTTT	CATLPKSNSEQPQHF
TRBV6-1	TRBJ2-5	many	TRBD2	TGTGCCAGCAGTGAAGCTAGCGGGGGGCCAGAGACCCAGTACTTC	CASSEASGGPETQYF
TRBV28	TRBJ1-5	many	TRBD1	TGTGCCAGCAGTCTGGACAGGGAGGGTCAGCCCCAGCATTTT	CASSLDREGQPQHF
TRBV6-5	TRBJ2-5	many	TRBD1	TGTGCCAGCAGTCGACAGGGGGCCCCCGGAGAGACCCAGTACTTC	CASSRQGAPGETQYF
TRBV6-1	TRBJ1-3	many	TRBD1	TGTGCCAGCAGTGCCGGGACAGACGGAAACACCATATATTTT	CASSAGTDGNTIYF
TRBV20-1	TRBJ2-2	many	.	TGCAGTGCTTCCGGGCGACTCACCGGGGAGCTGTTTTTT	CSASGRLTGELFF
TRBV11-2	TRBJ1-2	.	TRBD1	TGTGCCAGCAGCTTAGGGACAGGGGGGCAATATGGCTACACCTTC	CASSLGTGGQYGYTF
TRBV12-3/TRBV12-4	TRBJ2-5	few	TRBD2	TGTGCCAGCAGTTCTATTCTCTTTAGGACTAGCGGTTGGCAAGAGACCCAGTACTTC	CASSSILFRTSGWQETQYF
TRBV5-1	TRBJ2-7	many	.	TGCGCCAGCAGCTTGGCCGGCGGGACAAGAGGGGACGAGCAGTACTTC	CASSLAGGTRGDEQYF
TRBV10-2	TRBJ1-2	once	.	TGCGCCAGCAGTGAGTCGGACAGCTATGGCTACACCTTC	CASSESDSYGYTF
TRBV30	TRBJ2-7	many	.	TGTGCCTGGAGTAAGTGGAGGACAGCGACCTACGAGCAGTACTTC	CAWSKWRTATYEQYF
TRBV30	TRBJ1-1	many	.	TGTGCCTGGAGCCAACAGGGTCCCTCTTTCTTT	CAWSQQGPSFF
TRBV12-3/TRBV12-4	TRBJ2-4	many	.	TGTGCCAGCAGGACCGGTGTAGCCAAAAACATTAAGTACTTC	CASRTGVAKNIKYF
TRBV7-2	TRBJ2-7	.	.	TGTGCCAGCAGCTCCCGGGTGATAGTATCCGAGCAGTACTTC	CASSSRVIVSEQYF
TRBV3-1	TRBJ2-7	.	TRBD1	TGTGCCAGCAGCTCGGGGACAGTAGAATACTACGAGCAGTACTTC	CASSSGTVEYYEQYF
TRBV6-1	TRBJ1-3	many	.	TGTGCCAGCAGTAAGGGGGACACCATATATTTT	CASSKGDTIYF
TRBV5-1	TRBJ1-5	.	.	TGCGCCAGCAGCTTGGGGGAGAGGGGGGAGCCCCAGCATTTT	CASSLGERGEPQHF
TRBV20-1	TRBJ1-2	many	.	TGCAGTGCTAGAGATCAAGGCAGGGCTGATGGCTACACCTTC	CSARDQGRADGYTF
TRBV2	TRBJ1-2	many	.	TGTGCCAGCAGTTTTCCTCCCGGCTACACCTTC	CASSFPPGYTF
TRBV6-2/TRBV6-3	TRBJ2-7	many	.	TGTGCCAGCAGGGCCTTCTACGAGCAGTACTTC	CASRAFYEQYF
TRBV20-1	TRBJ2-5	many	TRBD2	TGCAGTGCTAGCTTAGCGGGAAGCGAGACCCAGTACTTC	CSASLAGSETQYF
TRBV30	TRBJ1-6	.	.	TGTGCCTTCGACCTCTCCTATAATTCACCCCTCCACTTT	CAFDLSYNSPLHF